This T cell receptor beta chain came from a study of regulatory T cells in long-lasting Graves disease. Looking at the study overall: Antithyroid drugs had been taken by newly diagnosed Graves' patients for under 3 months.

Construction of the TCR beta libraries employed iRepertoire HTBI primers in conjunction with Arm-PCR of CDR3 regions. MiXCR, run by TCRdb on the multiplex PCR reads, gives a single entry per CDR3 protein. This repertoire shows fewer than 550,000 distinct CDR3 sequences, around 17% found once; its top ten account for less than 30%. The time point is: newly diagnosed GD, antithyroid drugs for less than 3 months. RNA from PBMCs was the source of the TCR library. Study observations and caveats: Thyroid tissue went unexamined; only peripheral blood was analyzed.

Germline lookup yields CDR1 SGHDN and CDR2 FVKESK. The CDR3 runs to 14 residues. This clonotype was seen a few times. The antigen is not known. The sample also formed part of further work on T cells in Graves' hyperthyroidism and ophthalmopathy. That report notes: Pregnant or lactating patients were excluded, as were those with uncontrolled infection or other autoimmune disease. Ophthalmopathy was distinguished from stable hyperthyroidism by 13 V-J signatures.

V is TRBV14 and J is TRBJ2-3; tentative D call: TRBD2 (6 bases). The better agreement between TRBJ2-7 and the DNA end casts doubt on the J call. The starting material was peripheral blood mononuclear cells (PBMCs), obtained at new diagnosis, from a patient treated with antithyroid drugs. This TCR was sampled from a woman aged 18-29 years with Graves disease. In nucleotides, the CDR3 is TGTGCCAGCAGCCAAGGGCGGGGTACCTACGAGCAGTACTTC. This sequence encodes CASSQGRGTYEQYF.